The 19 T cell receptor beta chains listed next were all sequenced from one sample in a study of blood T cells in healthy people across ages. PCR was performed a second time for roughly 6 to 12 cycles using a sample-barcoded 5' primer and a J-beta primer mix. TCRdb itself ran the 5' RACE reads through MiXCR, one entry per CDR3 protein. This table has about 1.8 million distinct CDR3 sequences, about 50% appearing once. Sequenced: blood. The source is a woman between 40 and 55 years old in good health.

This clonotype has only one observation. The junction differs from germline at one of its ends, possibly a read error. The chain links TRBV7-3 to TRBJ2-5; either TRBD1 or TRBD2 may supply D (5 bases each). The CDR3 runs 14 residues. The germline CDR1 and CDR2 sequences are SGHTA and FQGTGA. CDR3 loop: CANSLEGTQGTQYF. The CDR3 DNA is TGTGCCAACAGCTTAGAGGGGACCCAGGGGACCCAGTACTTC.

J is TRBJ1-2 and V is TRBV18; 7 bases match TRBD1. From germline, CDR1 is KGHSH and CDR2 LQKENI. V trimming: 1 base; J trimming: 4 bases; junction bases outside the gene matches: 6. This CDR3 is 15 amino acids long. CDR3: CASSPQGAATYGYTF. The DNA for the CDR3 is TGTGCCAGCTCACCACAGGGGGCGGCCACCTATGGCTACACCTTC.

This rearrangement joins TRBV20-1 to TRBJ2-1, with 7 bases identical to TRBD2. CDR1 is DFQATT and CDR2 is SNEGSKA in the germline V gene (reference sequence). Trimming took 7 bases from V and 3 from J; bases not matched to a gene: 6. This CDR3 has 13 amino acids. CDR3 sequence: CSVKSGVYNEQFF. CDR3 sequence (DNA): TGCAGTGTTAAGAGCGGGGTCTACAATGAGCAGTTCTTC.

The V and J genes are TRBV7-2 and TRBJ2-5, with D maybe TRBD1 (6 bases). V gave up 6 bases and J gave up 11 bases, with 19 bases separating them. The CDR3 length is 13 residues. Germline loops: CDR1 SGHTA, CDR2 FQGNSA. The CDR3 protein is CASSLLIAGEQYF. The CDR3 nucleotides are TGTGCCAGCAGTTTATTGATTGCAGGGGAGCAGTACTTC.

This clonotype was found a few times. CDR3 DNA sequence: TGTGCCAGCAGTTACTCTAACCGGGACAGGGGGTACAACTATGGCTACACCTTC. Its protein product is CASSYSNRDRGYNYGYTF. The chain links TRBV6-5 to TRBJ1-2; 11 bases fit TRBD1. The V segment lost 0 bases and the J segment 2 bases; nucleotides outside the gene matches: 8. The CDR3 contains 18 residues. Germline V gene sequence: CDR1 MNHEY, CDR2 SVGAGI.

The CDR3 here is CASSQVGQGAEQFF. In nucleotides, the CDR3 is TGCGCCAGCAGCCAAGTCGGACAGGGGGCTGAGCAGTTCTTC. The V gene is TRBV4-1, the J gene TRBJ2-1; 11 bases fit TRBD1. This CDR3 region has 14 residues. The V gene end was trimmed by 1 base and the J gene end by 9 bases; junction bases not matched to a gene: 2. The V gene's germline CDR1 is MGHRA and CDR2 YSYEKL.

This clonotype was found once. The CDR3 bases are TGTGCCAGCAGCTTAGTAGGGGACAGTGATAGCTCCTATAATTCACCCCTCCACTTT. It translates to CASSLVGDSDSSYNSPLHF. The chain joins TRBV7-2 to TRBJ1-6, with 7 bases that match TRBD1. With V trimmed by 1 base and J by 0 bases, 9 bases remained unmatched. Germline CDR1 is SGHTA and CDR2 is FQGNSA. The CDR3 is 19 residues long.

The chain has TRBV27 and TRBJ2-1, with 14 bases fitting TRBD2. CDR1 is MNHEY and CDR2 is SMNVEV in the germline V gene (reference sequence). The CDR3 is made up of 17 amino acids. J gave up 0 bases and V 4 bases, and 2 bases lay outside the gene matches. The chain's CDR3 is CASSWTSGGLSYNEQFF. CDR3 nucleotide sequence: TGTGCCAGCAGTTGGACTAGCGGGGGGCTCTCCTACAATGAGCAGTTCTTC.

This chain joins TRBV4-1 and TRBJ2-1; D remains ambiguous. The ends were cut back, 3 bases at V and 7 bases at J, with 13 bases in the middle. CDR1 is MGHRA and CDR2 is YSYEKL in the germline V gene. The CDR3 contains 14 residues. The CDR3 DNA reads as TGCGCCAGCAGCCACGAGGAGTGGGGAAATGAGCAGTTCTTC. It is translated as CASSHEEWGNEQFF.

The rearrangement uses TRBV18 and TRBJ2-7; possibly TRBD1 for D (6 bases). The CDR3 loop spans 16 amino acids. Trimming removed 0 bases from V and 3 bases from J, with 15 bases in between. CDR1 and CDR2 (germline): KGHSH, LQKENI. This chain's CDR3 is CASSPPQGRSGYEQYF. CDR3 nucleotide sequence: TGTGCCAGCTCACCACCGCAGGGGAGATCGGGCTACGAGCAGTACTTC.

This sequence joins TRBV5-1 and TRBJ2-1; 9 positions agree with TRBD2. The trim removed 3 bases at V and 6 bases at J, leaving 4 bases unmatched. CDR3 length: 14 amino acids. In germline, CDR1 is SGHRS, CDR2 YFSETQ. CDR3: CASSWIAGANEQFF. The CDR3 DNA is TGCGCCAGCAGCTGGATAGCGGGGGCCAATGAGCAGTTCTTC. The full variable domain, rest sourced from reference TRBV5-1 and TRBJ2-1, is KAGVTQTPRYLIKTRGQQVTLSCSPISGHRSVSWYQQTPGQGLQFLFEYFSETQRNKGNFPGRFSGRQFSNSRSEMNVSTLELGDSALYLCASSWIAGANEQFFGPGTRLTVL.

The chain links TRBV12-3 or TRBV12-4 to TRBJ2-1; 8 bases are shared with TRBD1. Losses at the gene ends were 5 bases for V and 7 bases for J; bases not matched to a gene: 7. The CDR3 covers 14 residues. The DNA for the CDR3 is TGTGCCAGCAGTCTACTGGGACAGGCTAATGAGCAGTTCTTC. Translation: CASSLLGQANEQFF.

Of note for this clonotype: This could be a read error, since a much larger clone is one nucleotide away. J is TRBJ2-6 and V is TRBV5-8; tentatively, D is TRBD1 (7 bases). Trimming shortened V by 4 bases and J by 0 bases, and 11 bases separated the two germline ends. The CDR3 is made up of 16 amino acids. The germline CDR1 and CDR2 sequences are SGHTS and YDEGEE. DNA for the CDR3: TGTGCCAGCAGCGCGGGACAGAGCTCTGGGGCCAACGTCCTGACTTTC. Protein sequence: CASSAGQSSGANVLTF.

The chain employs TRBV29-1 and TRBJ1-2, with D perhaps matching TRBD1 (6 bases). V was cut by 5 bases and J by 2 bases, with 18 bases left in between. The germline V gene encodes CDR1 SQVTM and CDR2 ANQGSEA. The CDR3 has 15 residues. The CDR3 DNA reads TGCAGCGTTAAATTCCGCAGGGGAGGGAACTATGGCTACACCTTC. It codes for CSVKFRRGGNYGYTF.

The gene calls are TRBV4-2 and TRBJ1-2; 8 bases are a match to TRBD1. The CDR3 totals 15 residues. V lost 0 bases to trimming and J lost 7 bases; unmatched junction nucleotides: 7. The germline CDR1 and CDR2 sequences are LGHNA and YNFKEQ. The CDR3 DNA is TGTGCCAGCAGCCAAGATACAGGGGGGAGCGGTGGCTACACCTTC. Translation: CASSQDTGGSGGYTF.

This sequence joins TRBV20-1 and TRBJ2-3; 7 bases align to TRBD1. Looked up from germline, CDR1 is DFQATT and CDR2 is SNEGSKA (reference sequence). The V gene end was trimmed by 2 bases and the J gene end by 8 bases; junction bases not matched to a gene: 7. The CDR3 covers 13 residues. CDR3: CSARIQGRSTQYF. In nucleotides, the CDR3 is TGCAGTGCTAGAATACAGGGGCGGAGTACGCAGTATTTT.

This clonotype was counted a few times. The rearrangement uses TRBV28 and TRBJ2-5; a possible D gene is TRBD2 (6 bases). The germline CDR1 and CDR2 sequences are MDHEN and SYDVKM. This CDR3 region has 15 residues. V lost 5 bases and J lost 5, with 18 bases in between. Here the CDR3 DNA reads TGTGCCAGCAGTCTCTCGGGGAGGCGGTTGGAGACCCAGTACTTC. Amino acids: CASSLSGRRLETQYF. The full variable domain, with the rest looked up from reference TRBV28 and TRBJ2-5, is DVKVTQSSRYLVKRTGEKVFLECVQDMDHENMFWYRQDPGLGLRLIYFSYDVKMKEKGDIPEGYSVSREKKERFSLILESASTNQTSMYLCASSLSGRRLETQYFGPGTRLLVL.

The chain uses TRBV7-2 and TRBJ2-4, with D unclear. Near its end, the DNA agrees better with TRBJ2-7, so the J call may be wrong. CDR3 length: 14 residues. CDR1 and CDR2 from the germline V gene are SGHTA and FQGNSA. CDR3: CASRPVYRSAEQYF. CDR3 DNA sequence: TGTGCCAGCCGACCTGTTTACAGATCCGCCGAGCAGTACTTC.

A few counts support this clonotype. The V and J genes are TRBV4-3 and TRBJ2-1, with 10 bases aligning to TRBD2. The germline V gene has CDR1 LGHNA and CDR2 YSLEER. The CDR3 extends over 15 amino acids. The junction had 9 bases not matched to a gene; V was cut back by 0 bases and J by 13 bases. The DNA of the CDR3 is TGCGCCAGCAGCCAAGATCACCTAGCGGGGGCCCAACAGTTCTTC. Its translation: CASSQDHLAGAQQFF.